Included here is one T cell receptor beta chain sequence, with context. This CDR3 region has 16 residues. Losses at the gene ends were 4 bases for V and 2 bases for J; bases not matched to a gene: 5. Germline values: CDR1 MNHNS, CDR2 SASEGT. This specimen comes from a study of technical replicates of blood from a handful of donors. Generated by immunoSEQ multiplex PCR, the TCRdb table keeps only in-frame clones and is missing some. The data show tens of thousands of clones, 90% to 95% seen once. Sequences were obtained from T cells isolated from PBMCs. The TCR comes from a human donor in good health. J is TRBJ2-7 and V is TRBV6-1; 13 bases fit TRBD2. The CDR3 loop is CASSATSGRDPYEQYF. The DNA for the CDR3 is TGTGCCAGCAGTGCAACTAGCGGGAGGGATCCCTACGAGCAGTACTTC.